This is a list of T cell receptor beta chains from one sample in a study of T cells in localized non-small cell lung cancer. Sequencing used immunoSEQ multiplex PCR; TCRdb keeps in-frame clones, though not all of them. The data contain about 92,000 clones, approximately 91% of them singletons. This specimen consisted of PBMCs, obtained before any cancer treatment. The receptors stem from a woman between 40 and 69 years old with stage II squamous cell lung carcinoma. Each CDR3 is given with its conserved first and last residue. A D gene is named only where the DNA matches it firmly. Expanded clones get a size class; other rows say once, few or many, or leave the size out.

V gene	clone size	D gene	J gene	CDR3 protein	CDR3 DNA
TRBV7-2	.	.	TRBJ2-1	CASSLAGTYNEQFF	TGTGCCAGCAGCTTAGCGGGCACATACAATGAGCAGTTCTTC
TRBV5-1	.	.	TRBJ2-2	CASSLKAQATGELFF	TGCGCCAGCAGCTTGAAGGCGCAAGCCACCGGGGAGCTGTTTTTT
TRBV4-2	once	TRBD1	TRBJ1-2	CASSQARTGLDGYTF	TGTGCCAGCAGCCAAGCCCGGACAGGGCTGGATGGCTACACCTTC
TRBV28	.	.	TRBJ1-2	CASSFGQFYGYTF	TGTGCCAGCAGTTTTGGACAGTTCTATGGCTACACCTTC
TRBV5-1	.	.	TRBJ1-1	CASSLEGDGSEAFF	TGCGCCAGCAGCTTGGAAGGGGATGGTTCTGAAGCTTTCTTT
TRBV5-5	.	.	TRBJ2-3	CASRRGDTQYF	TGTGCCAGCAGGAGGGGCGATACGCAGTATTTT
TRBV15	.	.	TRBJ2-1	CATSPRSFYNEQFF	TGTGCCACCAGCCCCCGCTCCTTTTACAATGAGCAGTTCTTC
TRBV11-3	.	TRBD1	TRBJ2-7	CASSPGTGPGEQYF	TGTGCCAGCAGCCCTGGGACAGGGCCAGGCGAGCAGTACTTC
TRBV19	.	.	TRBJ2-7	CASSIRVAVWGTYEQYF	TGTGCCAGTAGTATACGAGTTGCGGTCTGGGGAACCTACGAGCAGTACTTC
TRBV6-1	once	TRBD1	TRBJ2-6	CASSARDSDFSGANVLTF	TGTGCCAGCAGTGCCCGGGACAGTGATTTCTCTGGGGCCAACGTCCTGACTTTC
TRBV27	few	.	TRBJ1-1	CASGRTAFEAFF	TGTGCCAGCGGTAGGACAGCTTTCGAAGCTTTCTTT
TRBV5-1	.	TRBD1	TRBJ2-7	CASSSTGGGYEQYF	TGCGCCAGCAGCTCGACAGGGGGAGGCTACGAGCAGTACTTC
TRBV5-1	.	.	TRBJ2-1	CASSLGNANEQFF	TGCGCCAGCAGCTTGGGAAATGCCAATGAGCAGTTCTTC
TRBV30	once	.	TRBJ2-3	CAWKTGDTQYF	TGTGCCTGGAAGACGGGGGATACGCAGTATTTT
TRBV30	.	TRBD2	TRBJ2-2	CAWRSGTSGTGELFF	TGTGCCTGGAGGTCAGGGACTAGCGGGACCGGGGAGCTGTTTTTT
TRBV28	.	.	TRBJ1-1	CASSFSGANTEAFF	TGTGCCAGCAGTTTTTCAGGGGCGAACACTGAAGCTTTCTTT
TRBV5-1	.	TRBD1	TRBJ2-7	CASSLEGATYEQYF	TGCGCCAGCAGCTTGGAGGGGGCGACGTACGAGCAGTACTTC
TRBV27	.	TRBD1	TRBJ1-5	CASSVNRGAREPQHF	TGTGCCAGCAGTGTCAACAGGGGGGCTCGAGAGCCCCAGCATTTT
TRBV5-1	.	.	TRBJ2-3	CASSLEGPMGDTQYF	TGCGCCAGCAGCTTGGAGGGCCCGATGGGAGATACGCAGTATTTT
TRBV11-2	.	TRBD1	TRBJ1-1	CASSPRRGDTEAFF	TGTGCCAGCAGCCCGCGCAGGGGGGACACTGAAGCTTTCTTT
TRBV5-1	.	TRBD1	TRBJ1-5	CASSLEGGQLNQPQHF	TGCGCCAGCAGCTTGGAGGGGGGACAGCTAAATCAGCCCCAGCATTTT
TRBV15	once	.	TRBJ2-5	CATSRAQIHGKETQYF	TGTGCCACCAGCAGAGCTCAGATCCACGGAAAAGAGACCCAGTACTTC
TRBV30	.	.	TRBJ2-7	CAWTGRYEQYF	TGTGCCTGGACAGGACGGTACGAGCAGTACTTC
TRBV29-1	few	TRBD2	TRBJ2-1	CSVEGGGLSYNEQFF	TGCAGCGTTGAAGGGGGGGGACTCTCCTACAATGAGCAGTTCTTC